The clone carrying this T cell receptor (beta chain) showed up just a few times. Its antigen is not identified. The missing CDR3 end, 3 residues past where the read stops, is filled in from the germline J gene. Sequencing used immunoSEQ multiplex PCR; TCRdb keeps in-frame clones, though not all of them. The sample was found to contain some 16,000 clones, and every one recurs. Both groups were predominantly of Caucasian heritage. The sample belongs to a study of T cell clonality in common variable immunodeficiency. Study results and caveats: Common variable immunodeficiency TCR beta sequences reportedly had fewer deletions and N-nucleotide insertions. CVID subjects shared fewer TCRbeta clones than healthy controls did. What drives increased CVID clonality needs T cell subpopulation sequencing. CVID subjects showed higher TCRbeta clonality than healthy controls.

The CDR3 totals 11 residues. V was clipped by 6 bases and J by 5 bases, with 6 bases between them. Germline V gene lookup returns CDR1 SNHLY and CDR2 FYNNEI. The TCR comes from a human donor with common variable immunodeficiency. Sequenced material: peripheral blood mononuclear cells. The V gene is TRBV2, the J gene TRBJ2-3, with D possibly TRBD1 on 5 matching bases. The CDR3: CASSREDTQYF. Incomplete CDR3 DNA: TGTGCCAGCAGCAGGGAAGATACG.